One T cell receptor (beta chain) is described in this entry. Its cognate antigen is unknown. Sequencing libraries made from TCR beta cDNA carried unique molecular identifiers. Each CDR3 protein gets one entry after TCRdb re-called the PCR reads with MiXCR. Among about 680,000 distinct CDR3 sequences listed, more than 50% were seen once. This sample was included in a study of post-analysis software for immune sequencing data. Overall study results and limits: Compared with controls, patients had more of about 5 TRBV segments, including TRBV5-6, TRBV5-1 and TRBV20-1.

The germline V gene encodes CDR1 SEHNR and CDR2 FQNEAQ (reference sequence). The CDR3 has 15 amino acids. Unmatched junction bases numbered 8, after V lost 5 bases and J lost 4 bases. The rearrangement links TRBV7-9 to TRBJ2-7, with 10 bases lining up with TRBD2. This clonotype was sampled from a girl aged 2-10 years with multiple sclerosis. Sequenced: blood. CDR3 coding DNA: TGTGCCAGCAGCCCAAGGACTAGCGGTTATTACGAGCAGTACTTC. It yields the protein CASSPRTSGYYEQYF.